The 21 T cell receptor beta chains below come from one sample, sequenced in a study of patients and donors after allogeneic stem cell transplantation. From the RT-PCR reads, TCRdb called clonotypes with MiXCR, one entry per CDR3 protein. The table lists approximately 150,000 distinct CDR3 sequences, approximately 24% of them singletons. Sample: blood, either unsorted or a sorted T cell fraction (not recorded which). Receptors originate from a human donor who was either an allogeneic HSCT recipient or a stem cell or donor lymphocyte infusion donor (not recorded which). It is not recorded whose cells these are; they may come from a transplant donor.

Only a few counts were recorded for this clonotype. V gene TRBV11-1 combines with J gene TRBJ2-7, with 7 bases matching TRBD1. Per the germline V gene, CDR1 is SGHAT and CDR2 is FQDESV (reference sequence). This CDR3 has 13 residues. V lost 6 bases to trimming and J lost 3 bases; unmatched junction nucleotides: 5. In nucleotides, the CDR3 is TGTGCCAGCAGGAACAGGGGAAGCTACGAGCAGTACTTC. Translating gives CASRNRGSYEQYF.

This clonotype was counted only a few times. J is TRBJ2-2 and V is TRBV20-1; TRBD2 aligns across 9 bases. The CDR3 has 16 amino acids. V lost 3 bases, J lost 3 bases, and 8 bases stayed unmatched. CDR1 is DFQATT and CDR2 is SNEGSKA in the germline V gene (reference sequence). CDR3 loop: CSARAVVAGDTGELFF. Here the CDR3 DNA reads TGCAGTGCTAGGGCGGTGGTAGCGGGAGACACCGGGGAGCTGTTTTTT.

Ten or more counts support this clonotype. The chain is built from TRBV27 and TRBJ2-7, with TRBD1 matching 7 bases. V dropped 0 bases and J dropped 4; count of bases not matched to a gene: 3. CDR3 length: 14 residues. Germline V lookup: CDR1 MNHEY, CDR2 SMNVEV (reference sequence). The CDR3 nucleotides are TGTGCCAGCAGTTTATCCGGGACAGTATACGAGCAGTACTTC. This translates into CASSLSGTVYEQYF.

The V and J genes are TRBV9 and TRBJ2-7; D unclear. V was shortened by 0 bases and J by 0 bases, with 10 bases between the two germline ends. CDR1 is SGDLS and CDR2 is YYNGEE in the germline V gene. This CDR3 has 15 amino acids. The CDR3, as DNA: TGTGCCAGCAGCGTAGGGGTTAGCCTCTCCTACGAGCAGTACTTC. Protein sequence: CASSVGVSLSYEQYF.

This clonotype was seen many times. The V and J genes are TRBV28 and TRBJ1-2, with D possibly being TRBD1 (6 bases). V lost 2 bases and J lost 2, with 9 bases in between. The CDR3 has 14 residues. Germline V gene lookup returns CDR1 MDHEN and CDR2 SYDVKM. The CDR3 protein is CASSLNRDNYGYTF. The CDR3 DNA is TGTGCCAGCAGTTTAAACAGGGACAACTATGGCTACACCTTC.

V and J are TRBV25-1 and TRBJ1-1; D might be TRBD1 (5 bases). Germline CDR1 MGHDK, CDR2 SYGVNS. This CDR3 has 13 amino acids. Trimming took off 6 bases at V and 5 bases at J, with 13 bases between the two ends. The CDR3 protein is CASSSGEGTEAFF. CDR3 DNA: TGTGCCAGCAGCTCCGGGGAGGGGACTGAAGCTTTCTTT.

The chain joins TRBV7-2 to TRBJ2-1; 8 bases are a match to TRBD2. The CDR3 runs to 17 residues. Germline V lookup: CDR1 SGHTA, CDR2 FQGNSA. V lost 5 bases and J lost 1; bases outside the gene matches: 10. The CDR3 nucleotides are TGTGCCAGCAGCGCACTAGCGGTCGCAGGGTCCTACAATGAGCAGTTCTTC. Translating gives CASSALAVAGSYNEQFF.

The CDR3 bases are TGCAGTGCCAAGTTATACTCCTACAATGAGCAGTTCTTC. Its protein is CSAKLYSYNEQFF. The V and J genes are TRBV20-1 and TRBJ2-1; D is uncertain. Per germline, CDR1 DFQATT and CDR2 SNEGSKA (reference sequence). V lost 6 bases and J 0 bases, leaving 9 bases between the germline ends. The CDR3 is 13 amino acids.

In this sample, this clonotype turned up a few times. This rearrangement joins TRBV4-3 to TRBJ2-1, with TRBD2 identical over 11 bases. The CDR3 has 18 amino acids. V shed 4 bases, J shed 5 bases, and the junction held 13 bases outside the gene matches. Germline loops: CDR1 LGHNA, CDR2 YSLEER. DNA for the CDR3: TGCGCCAGCAGCCCCATCGAAGACGGACTAGCGGGCGACAATGAGCAGTTCTTC. Protein sequence: CASSPIEDGLAGDNEQFF.

The V call is TRBV7-6, the J call TRBJ1-2; no clear D gene. CDR3 length: 13 residues. Germline lookup yields CDR1 SGHVS and CDR2 FNYEAQ. Trimming left V 3 bases short and J 3 bases short, with 8 bases between. CDR3 DNA: TGTGCCAGCAGCTTCGGGTCCCACTATGGCTACACCTTC. It is translated as CASSFGSHYGYTF.

In its sample, this clonotype was seen many times. The J gene is TRBJ2-3, the V gene TRBV20-1, with 12 bases identical to TRBD2. This CDR3 has 13 residues. The junction had 5 bases not matched to a gene; V was cut back by 5 bases and J by 8 bases. In germline, CDR1 is DFQATT, CDR2 SNEGSKA (reference sequence). CDR3 nucleotides: TGCAGTGCTGGACTAGCGGGGATATTTACGCAGTATTTT. Translation gives CSAGLAGIFTQYF.

This clonotype has only a few counts. The J gene is TRBJ1-6, the V gene TRBV6-5, with 8 bases aligning to TRBD1. The CDR3 runs to 16 residues. The germline CDR1 and CDR2 sequences are MNHEY and SVGAGI. Trimming took 1 base from V and 1 from J; bases not matched to a gene: 0. CDR3 in amino acids: CASSYWTGSYNSPLHF. The DNA for the CDR3 is TGTGCCAGCAGTTACTGGACAGGGTCCTATAATTCACCCCTCCACTTT.

The genes are TRBV7-3 and TRBJ2-1; the D gene could be TRBD1 or TRBD2 (5 bases each). The CDR3 has 16 amino acids. V lost 0 bases, J lost 10 bases, and 19 bases lay in between. Germline CDR1 reads SGHTA; CDR2 reads FQGTGA. The CDR3 protein is CASSLTWGRGDGEQFF. CDR3 sequence (DNA): TGTGCCAGCAGCTTAACGTGGGGTAGAGGGGACGGCGAGCAGTTCTTC.

The chain carries TRBV29-1 and TRBJ2-6; D is uncertain. V gave up 5 bases and J gave up 0 bases, with 8 bases separating them. Germline-derived CDR1 and CDR2 are SQVTM and ANQGSEA. CDR3 length: 14 amino acids. The CDR3 is CSVTVNSGANVLTF. Here the CDR3 DNA reads TGCAGCGTTACAGTAAACTCTGGGGCCAACGTCCTGACTTTC.

In its sample, this clonotype was seen a few times. This chain links TRBV4-1 with TRBJ1-4; maybe TRBD1 (6 bases). CDR3 length: 18 amino acids. Germline CDR1 and CDR2: MGHRA and YSYEKL. The V and J ends lost 4 bases and 4 bases respectively, with 22 bases between them. The CDR3 protein is CASSLITGTTYYNEKLFF. Here the CDR3 DNA reads TGCGCCAGCAGCCTCATAACCGGGACAACTTACTATAATGAAAAACTGTTTTTT.

This clonotype was observed a handful of times. The chain recombines TRBV6-5 with TRBJ2-3, with 7 bases lining up with TRBD1. V was clipped by 4 bases and J by 2 bases; unmatched bases: 6. The CDR3 totals 15 residues. The V gene's germline CDR1 is MNHEY and CDR2 SVGAGI. The CDR3 DNA follows: TGTGCCAGCAGTTCCTCGACAGGGATCACAGATACGCAGTATTTT. The encoded protein is CASSSSTGITDTQYF.

This sequence joins TRBV5-1 and TRBJ2-3; no definite D call. CDR1 is SGHRS and CDR2 is YFSETQ in the germline V gene. The CDR3 consists of 11 residues. V lost 5 bases, J lost 4 bases, and 5 bases lay in between. The DNA of the CDR3 is TGCGCCAGCAGTTCCGCAGATACGCAGTATTTT. The encoded protein is CASSSADTQYF.

The V call is TRBV20-1, the J call TRBJ2-4; D is unclear. Trimming cost V 5 bases and J 0 bases, with 11 bases left between them. The length of the CDR3 is 14 residues. CDR1 DFQATT and CDR2 SNEGSKA come from the germline V gene (reference sequence). The CDR3 is CSAADVIAKNIQYF. The CDR3 nucleotides are TGCAGTGCTGCGGACGTGATAGCCAAAAACATTCAGTACTTC.

This clonotype was counted only a few times. V is TRBV11-2 and J is TRBJ2-5, with 9 bases aligning to TRBD2. CDR1 and CDR2 from the germline V gene are SGHAT and FQNNGV. V lost 3 bases to trimming and J lost 4 bases; unmatched junction nucleotides: 6. The CDR3 covers 15 residues. The CDR3 coding sequence is TGTGCCAGCAGCTTCCGGACTAGCGTTGGAGAGACCCAGTACTTC. This translates into CASSFRTSVGETQYF.

The chain combines TRBV24-1 with TRBJ2-1, with D perhaps being TRBD1 or TRBD2 (7 bases each). With 1 base removed from V and 8 bases from J, the gap between germline ends came to 17 bases. Per the germline V gene, CDR1 is KGHDR and CDR2 is SFDVKD. The CDR3 contains 16 residues. The CDR3 loop is CATSDFSQGGPDEQFF. The CDR3 DNA reads as TGTGCCACCAGTGATTTTTCGCAGGGGGGGCCCGATGAGCAGTTCTTC.

There are a few counts of this clonotype. This chain connects TRBV30 to TRBJ1-1, with D possibly matching TRBD1 (5 bases). V lost 4 bases to trimming and J lost 6 bases, with 21 bases between them. Germline CDR1 and CDR2: GTSNPN and SVGIG (reference sequence). The CDR3 has 15 amino acids. CDR3 DNA: TGTGCCTGGAACACCCCCGGGACGGGAGTCGCTGAAGCTTTCTTT. Translating it yields CAWNTPGTGVAEAFF. Full variable domain (remainder filled in from reference TRBV30 and TRBJ1-1): SQTIHQWPATLVQPVGSPLSLECTVEGTSNPNLYWYRQAAGRGLQLLFYSVGIGQISSEVPQNLSASRPQDRQFILSSKKLLLSDSGFYLCAWNTPGTGVAEAFFGQGTRLTVV.